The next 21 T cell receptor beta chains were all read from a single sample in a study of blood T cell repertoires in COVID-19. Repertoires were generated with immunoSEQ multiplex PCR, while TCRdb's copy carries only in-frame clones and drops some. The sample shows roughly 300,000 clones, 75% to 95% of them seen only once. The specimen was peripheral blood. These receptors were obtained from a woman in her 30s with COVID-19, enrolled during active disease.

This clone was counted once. The CDR3 bases are TGTGCCAGTAGCAGCTGGGGGGGTTTCTACGAGCAGTACTTC. This translates into CASSSWGGFYEQYF. The rearrangement uses TRBV19 and TRBJ2-7; 7 nucleotides align to TRBD2. After removal of 6 bases from V and 3 bases from J, the junction contained 8 bases not matched to a gene. The CDR3 totals 14 residues. The germline V gene has CDR1 LNHDA and CDR2 SQIVND (reference sequence).

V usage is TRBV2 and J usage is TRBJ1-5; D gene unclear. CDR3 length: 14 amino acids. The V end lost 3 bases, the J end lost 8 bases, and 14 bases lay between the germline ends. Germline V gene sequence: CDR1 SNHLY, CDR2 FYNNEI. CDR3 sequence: CASSDSGYGEPQHF. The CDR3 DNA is TGTGCCAGCAGTGATTCCGGCTACGGGGAGCCCCAGCATTTT.

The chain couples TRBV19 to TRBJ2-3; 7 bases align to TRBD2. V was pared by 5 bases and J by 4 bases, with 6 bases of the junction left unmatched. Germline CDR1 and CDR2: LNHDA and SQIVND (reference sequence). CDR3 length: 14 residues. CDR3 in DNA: TGTGCCAGTAGTCCGGGGGGAGCGGCAGATACGCAGTATTTT. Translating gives CASSPGGAADTQYF.

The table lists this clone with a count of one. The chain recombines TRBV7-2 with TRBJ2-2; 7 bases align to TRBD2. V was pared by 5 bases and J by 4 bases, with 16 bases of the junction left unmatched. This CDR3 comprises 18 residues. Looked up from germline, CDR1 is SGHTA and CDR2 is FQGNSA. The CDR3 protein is CASSPLGGGPLITGELFF. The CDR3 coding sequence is TGTGCCAGCAGCCCACTTGGGGGAGGGCCACTAATCACCGGGGAGCTGTTTTTT. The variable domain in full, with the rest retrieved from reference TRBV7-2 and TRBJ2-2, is GAGVSQSPSNKVTEKGKDVELRCDPISGHTALYWYRQSLGQGLEFLIYFQGNSAPDKSGLPSDRFSAERTGGSVSTLTIQRTQQEDSAVYLCASSPLGGGPLITGELFFGEGSRLTVL.

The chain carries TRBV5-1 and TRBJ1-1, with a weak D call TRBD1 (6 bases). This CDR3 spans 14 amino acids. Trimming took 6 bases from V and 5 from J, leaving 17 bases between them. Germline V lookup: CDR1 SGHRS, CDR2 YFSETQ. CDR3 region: CASNKNRANTEAFF. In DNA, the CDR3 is TGCGCCAGCAACAAAAACAGGGCAAATACTGAAGCTTTCTTT.

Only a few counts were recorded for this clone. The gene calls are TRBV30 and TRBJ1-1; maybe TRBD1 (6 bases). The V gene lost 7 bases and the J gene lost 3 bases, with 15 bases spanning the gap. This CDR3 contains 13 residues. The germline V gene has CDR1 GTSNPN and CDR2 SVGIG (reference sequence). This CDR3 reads CASPGTRDTEAFF. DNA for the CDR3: TGTGCCTCCCCCGGGACAAGGGACACTGAAGCTTTCTTT.

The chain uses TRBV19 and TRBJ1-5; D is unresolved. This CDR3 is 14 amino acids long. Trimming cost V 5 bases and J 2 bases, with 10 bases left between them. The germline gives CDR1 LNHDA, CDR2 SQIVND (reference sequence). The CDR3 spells CASSPQRGNQPQHF. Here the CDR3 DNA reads TGTGCCAGTAGTCCCCAGAGGGGCAATCAGCCCCAGCATTTT.

DNA of the CDR3: TGTGCCAGCAGCTCCTACACGGACAGGGTGTATGGCTACACCTTC. Translating gives CASSSYTDRVYGYTF. V usage is TRBV7-9 and J usage is TRBJ1-2; TRBD1 matches at 8 bases. CDR3 length: 15 residues. V lost 4 bases, J lost 5 bases, and 9 bases stayed unmatched. Germline lookup yields CDR1 SEHNR and CDR2 FQNEAQ (reference sequence).

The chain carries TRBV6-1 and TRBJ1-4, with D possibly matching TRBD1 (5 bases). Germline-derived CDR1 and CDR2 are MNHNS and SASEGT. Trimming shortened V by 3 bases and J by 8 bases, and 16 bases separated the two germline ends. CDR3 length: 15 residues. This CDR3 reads CASSDGGTRGEKLFF. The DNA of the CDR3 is TGTGCCAGCAGTGATGGAGGGACCCGTGGCGAAAAACTGTTTTTT.

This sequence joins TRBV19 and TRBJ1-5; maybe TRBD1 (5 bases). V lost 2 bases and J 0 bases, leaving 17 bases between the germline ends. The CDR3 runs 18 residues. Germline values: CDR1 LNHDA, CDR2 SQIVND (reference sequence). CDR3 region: CASSIRGRVMNSNQPQHF. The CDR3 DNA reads TGTGCCAGTAGTATAAGGGGCAGGGTGATGAATAGCAATCAGCCCCAGCATTTT.

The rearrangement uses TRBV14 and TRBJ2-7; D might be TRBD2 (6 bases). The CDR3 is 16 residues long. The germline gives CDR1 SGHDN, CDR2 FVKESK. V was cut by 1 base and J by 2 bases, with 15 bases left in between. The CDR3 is CASSQGLGGTTYEQYF. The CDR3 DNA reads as TGTGCCAGCAGCCAAGGGCTAGGCGGGACCACCTACGAGCAGTACTTC.

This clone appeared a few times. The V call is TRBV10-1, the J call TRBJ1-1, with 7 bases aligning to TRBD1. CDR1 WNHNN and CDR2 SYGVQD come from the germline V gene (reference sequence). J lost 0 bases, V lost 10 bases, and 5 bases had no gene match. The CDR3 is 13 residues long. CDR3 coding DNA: TGCGCCACTTCGGACAGGCTGAACACTGAAGCTTTCTTT. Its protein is CATSDRLNTEAFF.

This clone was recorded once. Written as DNA, the CDR3 is TGTGCCAGCAGTGAATTCGGGACTGTCTACAATGAGCAGTTCTTC. Translating gives CASSEFGTVYNEQFF. The chain joins TRBV25-1 to TRBJ2-1; tentatively, D is TRBD2 (6 bases). V lost 1 base, J lost 3 bases, and 10 bases lay in between. The CDR3 extends over 15 amino acids. The germline V gene encodes CDR1 MGHDK and CDR2 SYGVNS.

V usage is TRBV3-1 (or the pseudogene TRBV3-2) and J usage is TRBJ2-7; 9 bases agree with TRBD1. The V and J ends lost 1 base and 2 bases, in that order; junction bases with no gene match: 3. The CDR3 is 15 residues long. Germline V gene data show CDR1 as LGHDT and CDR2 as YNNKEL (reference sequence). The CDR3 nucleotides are TGTGCCAGCAGCCAAGCCGGGACAGGGACCTACGAGCAGTACTTC. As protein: CASSQAGTGTYEQYF.

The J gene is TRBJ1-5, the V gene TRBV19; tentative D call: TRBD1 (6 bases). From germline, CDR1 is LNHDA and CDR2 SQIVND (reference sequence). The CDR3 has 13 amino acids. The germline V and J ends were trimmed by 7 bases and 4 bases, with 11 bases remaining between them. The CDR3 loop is CASTIQGNQPQHF. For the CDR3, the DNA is TGTGCCAGTACCATACAGGGAAATCAGCCCCAGCATTTT. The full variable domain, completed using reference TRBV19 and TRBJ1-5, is DGGITQSPKYLFRKEGQNVTLSCEQNLNHDAMYWYRQDPGQGLRLIYYSQIVNDFQKGDIAEGYSVSREKKESFPLTVTSAQKNPTAFYLCASTIQGNQPQHFGDGTRLSIL.

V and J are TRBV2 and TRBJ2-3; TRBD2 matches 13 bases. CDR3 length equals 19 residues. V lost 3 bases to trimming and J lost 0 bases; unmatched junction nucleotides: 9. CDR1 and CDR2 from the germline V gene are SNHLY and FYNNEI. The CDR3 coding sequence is TGTGCCAGCAGTGAGCCGACTAGCGGGAGGCCTGTTAGCACAGATACGCAGTATTTT. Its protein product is CASSEPTSGRPVSTDTQYF.

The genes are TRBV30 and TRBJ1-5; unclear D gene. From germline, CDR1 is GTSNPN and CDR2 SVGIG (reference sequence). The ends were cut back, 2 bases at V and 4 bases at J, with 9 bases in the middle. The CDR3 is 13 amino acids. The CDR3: CAWSNTENQPQHF. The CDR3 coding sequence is TGTGCCTGGAGTAATACAGAAAATCAGCCCCAGCATTTT.

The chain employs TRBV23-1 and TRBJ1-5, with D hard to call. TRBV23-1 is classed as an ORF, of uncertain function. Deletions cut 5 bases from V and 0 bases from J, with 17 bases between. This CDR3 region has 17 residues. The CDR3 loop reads CASSIYPQEDSNQPQHF. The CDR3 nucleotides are TGCGCCAGCAGTATTTACCCTCAGGAGGATAGCAATCAGCCCCAGCATTTT.

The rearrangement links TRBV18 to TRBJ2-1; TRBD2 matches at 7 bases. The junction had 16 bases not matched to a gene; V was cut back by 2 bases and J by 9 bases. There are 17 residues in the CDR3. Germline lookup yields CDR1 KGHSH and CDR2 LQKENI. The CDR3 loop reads CASSPAVRGREVGEQFF. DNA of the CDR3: TGTGCCAGCTCACCAGCAGTGAGGGGACGGGAGGTCGGTGAGCAGTTCTTC.

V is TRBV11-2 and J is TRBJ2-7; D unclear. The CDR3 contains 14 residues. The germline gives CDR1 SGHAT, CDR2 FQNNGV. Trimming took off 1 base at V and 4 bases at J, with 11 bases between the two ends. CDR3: CASSLAEVGYEQYF. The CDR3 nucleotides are TGTGCCAGCAGCTTAGCTGAGGTTGGTTACGAGCAGTACTTC. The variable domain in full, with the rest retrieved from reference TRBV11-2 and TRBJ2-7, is EAGVAQSPRYKIIEKRQSVAFWCNPISGHATLYWYQQILGQGPKLLIQFQNNGVVDDSQLPKDRFSAERLKGVDSTLKIQPAKLEDSAVYLCASSLAEVGYEQYFGPGTRLTVT.

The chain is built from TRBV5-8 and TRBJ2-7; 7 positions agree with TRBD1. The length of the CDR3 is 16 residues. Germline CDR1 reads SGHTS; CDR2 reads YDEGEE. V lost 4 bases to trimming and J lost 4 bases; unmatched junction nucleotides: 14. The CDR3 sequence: CASSDPDRPGGYEQYF. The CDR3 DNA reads TGTGCCAGCAGCGATCCGGACAGGCCGGGCGGGTACGAGCAGTACTTC. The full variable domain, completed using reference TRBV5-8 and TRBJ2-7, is EAGVTQSPTHLIKTRGQQATLRCSPISGHTSVYWYQQALGLGLQFLLWYDEGEERNRGNFPPRFSGRQFPNYSSELNVNALELEDSALYLCASSDPDRPGGYEQYFGPGTRLTVT.